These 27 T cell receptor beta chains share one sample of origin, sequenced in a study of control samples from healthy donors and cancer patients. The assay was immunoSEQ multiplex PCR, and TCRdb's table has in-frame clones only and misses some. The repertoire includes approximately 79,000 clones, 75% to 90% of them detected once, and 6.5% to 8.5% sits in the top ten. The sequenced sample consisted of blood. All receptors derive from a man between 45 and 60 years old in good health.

The CDR3 region is CASSLAGDSSYSPLHF. For the CDR3, the DNA is TGCGCCAGCAGCCTGGCCGGAGACAGCTCCTATTCACCCCTCCACTTT. This rearrangement joins TRBV5-1 to TRBJ1-6; possibly TRBD1 for D (5 bases). V shed 4 bases and J shed 8 bases, with 19 bases lying between them. Looked up from germline, CDR1 is SGHRS and CDR2 is YFSETQ. The CDR3 loop spans 16 amino acids.

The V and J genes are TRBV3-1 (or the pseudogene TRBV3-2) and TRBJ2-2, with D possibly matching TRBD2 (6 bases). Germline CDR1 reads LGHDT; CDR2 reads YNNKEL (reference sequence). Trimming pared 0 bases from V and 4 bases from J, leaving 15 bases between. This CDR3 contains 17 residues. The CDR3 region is CASSQDGTSSATGELFF. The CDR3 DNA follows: TGTGCCAGCAGCCAAGATGGTACTAGCTCGGCCACCGGGGAGCTGTTTTTT.

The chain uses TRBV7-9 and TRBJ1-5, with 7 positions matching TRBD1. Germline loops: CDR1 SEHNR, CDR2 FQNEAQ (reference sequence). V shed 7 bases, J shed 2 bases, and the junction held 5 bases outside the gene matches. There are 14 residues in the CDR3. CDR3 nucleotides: TGTGCCAGCACCTCTGGGACAGGCAATCAGCCCCAGCATTTT. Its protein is CASTSGTGNQPQHF.

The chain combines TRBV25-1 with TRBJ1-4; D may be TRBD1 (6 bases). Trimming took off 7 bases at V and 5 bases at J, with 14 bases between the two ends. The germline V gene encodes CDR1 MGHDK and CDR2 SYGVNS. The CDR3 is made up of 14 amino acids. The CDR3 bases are TGTGCCAGCACCCCCGGTGGACAGAATGAAAAACTGTTTTTT. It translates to CASTPGGQNEKLFF. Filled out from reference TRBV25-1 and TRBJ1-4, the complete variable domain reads EADIYQTPRYLVIGTGKKITLECSQTMGHDKMYWYQQDPGMELHLIHYSYGVNSTEKGDLSSESTVSRIRTEHFPLTLESARPSHTSQYLCASTPGGQNEKLFFGSGTQLSVL.

The CDR3 nucleotides read TGCAGCGTTGAAGATAAGGCTTTCTTT. It specifies CSVEDKAFF. The chain couples TRBV29-1 to TRBJ1-1; D is ambiguous. The germline gives CDR1 SQVTM, CDR2 ANQGSEA. The V end lost 0 bases, the J end lost 11 bases, and 4 bases lay between the germline ends. The CDR3 loop spans 9 amino acids.

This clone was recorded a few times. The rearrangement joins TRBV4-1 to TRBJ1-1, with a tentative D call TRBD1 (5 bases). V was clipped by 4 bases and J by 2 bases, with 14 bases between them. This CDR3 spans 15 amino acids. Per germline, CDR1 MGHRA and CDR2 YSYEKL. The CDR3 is CASSRAGGGNTEAFF. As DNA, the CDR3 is TGCGCCAGCAGCCGAGCGGGGGGGGGAAACACTGAAGCTTTCTTT.

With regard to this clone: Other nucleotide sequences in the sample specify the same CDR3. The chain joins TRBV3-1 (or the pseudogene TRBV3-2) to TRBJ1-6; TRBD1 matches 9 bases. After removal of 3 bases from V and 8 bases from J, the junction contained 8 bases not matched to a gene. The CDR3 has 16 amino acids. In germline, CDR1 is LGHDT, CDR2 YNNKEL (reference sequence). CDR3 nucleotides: TGTGCCAGCAGCCAGGGGGGGGGACAGGGTTATTCACCCCTCCACTTT. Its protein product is CASSQGGGQGYSPLHF.

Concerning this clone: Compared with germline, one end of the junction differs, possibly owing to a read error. The CDR3: CASSDRDREHRGAVF. CDR3 DNA sequence: TGCGCCAGCAGTGACCGGGACAGGGAACACCGGGGAGCTGTTTTT. V usage is TRBV10-2 and J usage is TRBJ2-2; TRBD1 matches at 9 bases. CDR3 length: 15 residues. Looked up from germline, CDR1 is WSHSY and CDR2 is SAAADI.

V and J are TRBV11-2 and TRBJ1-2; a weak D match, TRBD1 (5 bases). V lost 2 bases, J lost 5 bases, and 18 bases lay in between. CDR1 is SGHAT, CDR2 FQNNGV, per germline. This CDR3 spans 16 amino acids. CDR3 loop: CASSLSTDRGFYGYTF. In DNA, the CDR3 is TGTGCCAGCAGCTTATCGACTGACCGGGGGTTTTATGGCTACACCTTC.

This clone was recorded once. CDR3 sequence reads: CASSPSGPFMLSTEAFF. The CDR3, as DNA: TGTGCCAGCTCACCATCCGGGCCTTTCATGTTGTCGACTGAAGCTTTCTTT. The V call is TRBV18, the J call TRBJ1-1; no definite D call. This CDR3 is 17 amino acids long. With 2 bases removed from V and 5 bases from J, the gap between germline ends came to 21 bases. Germline V lookup: CDR1 KGHSH, CDR2 LQKENI.

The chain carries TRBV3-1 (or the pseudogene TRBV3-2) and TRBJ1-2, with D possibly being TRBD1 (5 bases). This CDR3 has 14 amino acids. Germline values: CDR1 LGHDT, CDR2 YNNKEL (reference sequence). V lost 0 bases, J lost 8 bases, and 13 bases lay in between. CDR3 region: CASSQDEGRGGYTF. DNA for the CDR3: TGTGCCAGCAGCCAAGATGAGGGGCGCGGAGGCTACACCTTC.

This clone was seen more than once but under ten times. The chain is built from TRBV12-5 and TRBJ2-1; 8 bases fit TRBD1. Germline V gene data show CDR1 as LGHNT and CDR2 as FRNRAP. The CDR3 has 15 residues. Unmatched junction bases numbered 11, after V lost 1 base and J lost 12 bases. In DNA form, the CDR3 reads TGTGCTAGTGGTTTGGAACTTCAGGGGGCCCCGGGGCAGTTCTTC. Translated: CASGLELQGAPGQFF. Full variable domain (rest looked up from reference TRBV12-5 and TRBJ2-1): DARVTQTPRHKVTEMGQEVTMRCQPILGHNTVFWYRQTMMQGLELLAYFRNRAPLDDSGMPKDRFSAEMPDATLATLKIQPSEPRDSAVYFCASGLELQGAPGQFFGPGTRLTVL.

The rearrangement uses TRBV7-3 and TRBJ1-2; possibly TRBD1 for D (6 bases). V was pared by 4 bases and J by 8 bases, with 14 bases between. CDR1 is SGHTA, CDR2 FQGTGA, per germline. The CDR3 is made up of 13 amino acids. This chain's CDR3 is CASSSNRDRGYTF. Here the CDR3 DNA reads TGTGCCAGCAGCTCAAACAGGGATAGGGGCTACACCTTC.

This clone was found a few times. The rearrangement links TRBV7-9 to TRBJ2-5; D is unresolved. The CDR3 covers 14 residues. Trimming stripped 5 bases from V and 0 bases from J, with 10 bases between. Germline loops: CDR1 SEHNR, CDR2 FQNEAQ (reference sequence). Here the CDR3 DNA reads TGTGCCAGCAGCCCCACCCAGTACCAAGAGACCCAGTACTTC. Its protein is CASSPTQYQETQYF. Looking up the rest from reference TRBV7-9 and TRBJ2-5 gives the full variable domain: DTGVSQNPRHKITKRGQNVTFRCDPISEHNRLYWYRQTLGQGPEFLTYFQNEAQLEKSRLLSDRFSAERPKGSFSTLEIQRTEQGDSAMYLCASSPTQYQETQYFGPGTRLLVL.

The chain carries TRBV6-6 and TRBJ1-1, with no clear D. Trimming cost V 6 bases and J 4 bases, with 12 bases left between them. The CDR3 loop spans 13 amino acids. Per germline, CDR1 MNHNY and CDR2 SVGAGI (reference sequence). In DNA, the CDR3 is TGTGCCAGCAGCTACGCGGCCGGCACTGAAGCTTTCTTT. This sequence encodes CASSYAAGTEAFF.

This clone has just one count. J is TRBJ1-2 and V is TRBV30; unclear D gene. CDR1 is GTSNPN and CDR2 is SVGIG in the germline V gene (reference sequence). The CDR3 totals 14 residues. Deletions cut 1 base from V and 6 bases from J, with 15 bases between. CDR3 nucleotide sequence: TGTGCCTGGAGTGGCCCGGCAGGTGGGGATGGCTACACCTTC. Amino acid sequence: CAWSGPAGGDGYTF. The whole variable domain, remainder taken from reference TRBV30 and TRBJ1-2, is SQTIHQWPATLVQPVGSPLSLECTVEGTSNPNLYWYRQAAGRGLQLLFYSVGIGQISSEVPQNLSASRPQDRQFILSSKKLLLSDSGFYLCAWSGPAGGDGYTFGSGTRLTVV.

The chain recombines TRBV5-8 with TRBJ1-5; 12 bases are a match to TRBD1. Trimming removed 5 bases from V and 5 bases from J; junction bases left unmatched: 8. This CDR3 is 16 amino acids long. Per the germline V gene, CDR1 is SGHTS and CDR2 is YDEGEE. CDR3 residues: CASSPGTGGFHQPQHF. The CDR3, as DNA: TGTGCCAGCAGTCCCGGGACAGGGGGCTTTCATCAGCCCCAGCATTTT.

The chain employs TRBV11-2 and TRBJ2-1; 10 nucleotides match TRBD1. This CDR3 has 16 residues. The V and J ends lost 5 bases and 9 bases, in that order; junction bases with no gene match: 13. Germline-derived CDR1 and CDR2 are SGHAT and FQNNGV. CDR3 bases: TGTGCCAGCAGCCAAACGACAGGGGGCTCGTTTGTTGAGCAGTTCTTC. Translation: CASSQTTGGSFVEQFF. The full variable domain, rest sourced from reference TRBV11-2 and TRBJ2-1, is EAGVAQSPRYKIIEKRQSVAFWCNPISGHATLYWYQQILGQGPKLLIQFQNNGVVDDSQLPKDRFSAERLKGVDSTLKIQPAKLEDSAVYLCASSQTTGGSFVEQFFGPGTRLTVL.

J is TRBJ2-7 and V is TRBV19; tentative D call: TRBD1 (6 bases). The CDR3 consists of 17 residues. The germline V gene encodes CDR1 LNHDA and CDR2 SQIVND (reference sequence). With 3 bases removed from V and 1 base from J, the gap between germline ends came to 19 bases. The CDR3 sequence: CASSMGTPMLSSYEQYF. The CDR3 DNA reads TGTGCCAGTAGTATGGGGACACCCATGCTAAGTTCCTACGAGCAGTACTTC.

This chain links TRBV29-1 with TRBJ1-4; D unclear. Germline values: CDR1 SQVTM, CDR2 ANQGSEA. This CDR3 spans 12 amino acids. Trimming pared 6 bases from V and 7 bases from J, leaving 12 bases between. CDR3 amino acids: CSVTTGSEKLFF. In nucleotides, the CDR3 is TGCAGCGTGACGACGGGCAGTGAAAAACTGTTTTTT.

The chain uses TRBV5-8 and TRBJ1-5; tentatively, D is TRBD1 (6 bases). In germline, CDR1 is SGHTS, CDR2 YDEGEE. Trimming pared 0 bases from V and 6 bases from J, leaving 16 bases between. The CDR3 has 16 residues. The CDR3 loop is CASSLAVRGWGQPQHF. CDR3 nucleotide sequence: TGTGCCAGCAGCTTGGCCGTCAGGGGTTGGGGTCAGCCCCAGCATTTT.

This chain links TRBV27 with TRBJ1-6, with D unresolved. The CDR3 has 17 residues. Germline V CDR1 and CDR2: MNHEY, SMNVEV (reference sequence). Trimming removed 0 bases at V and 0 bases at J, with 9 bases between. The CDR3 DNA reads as TGTGCCAGCAGTTTATCGTTCCGGAGCTCCTATAATTCACCCCTCCACTTT. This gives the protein CASSLSFRSSYNSPLHF.

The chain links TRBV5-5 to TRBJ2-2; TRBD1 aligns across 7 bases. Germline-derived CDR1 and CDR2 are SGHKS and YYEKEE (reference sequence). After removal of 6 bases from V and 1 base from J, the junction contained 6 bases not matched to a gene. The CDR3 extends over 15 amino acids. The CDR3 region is CASTLQGVNTGELFF. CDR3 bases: TGTGCCAGCACCCTCCAGGGGGTGAACACCGGGGAGCTGTTTTTT.

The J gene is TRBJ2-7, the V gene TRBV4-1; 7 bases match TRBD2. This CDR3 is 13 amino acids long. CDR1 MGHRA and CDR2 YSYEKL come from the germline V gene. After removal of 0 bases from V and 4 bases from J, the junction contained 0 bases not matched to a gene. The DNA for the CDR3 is TGCGCCAGCAGCCAAGAGGGGGGGTACGAGCAGTACTTC. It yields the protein CASSQEGGYEQYF.

For the CDR3, the DNA is TGTGCCAGCAGCTTAGGGGCAGCAGAAAAACTGTTTTTT. Translation: CASSLGAAEKLFF. The chain employs TRBV7-2 and TRBJ1-4; D gene ambiguous. The CDR3 has 13 residues. V was cut by 1 base and J by 8 bases, with 8 bases left in between. Germline CDR1 and CDR2: SGHTA and FQGNSA.

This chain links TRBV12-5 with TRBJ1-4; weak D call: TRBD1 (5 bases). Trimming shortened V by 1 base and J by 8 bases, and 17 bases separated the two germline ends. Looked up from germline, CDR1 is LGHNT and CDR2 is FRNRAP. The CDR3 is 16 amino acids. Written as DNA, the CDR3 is TGTGCTAGTGGTTTGGACACGGGAGGCTGGGGCGAAAAACTGTTTTTT. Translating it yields CASGLDTGGWGEKLFF.

The CDR3 bases are TGTGCCAGCAGTTTATTAGGGACCTATGGCTACACCTTC. Its protein product is CASSLLGTYGYTF. The genes are TRBV27 and TRBJ1-2; D is possibly TRBD1 (5 bases). The CDR3 is 13 residues long. CDR1 and CDR2 (germline): MNHEY, SMNVEV (reference sequence). Trimming took 1 base from V and 4 from J, leaving 7 bases between them.